Listed below are T cell receptor beta chains from one sample, sequenced in a study of T cell responses to AZD1222 COVID-19 vaccine. Libraries were prepared by immunoSEQ multiplex PCR; TCRdb keeps only in-frame clonotypes and omits some of them. The data contain approximately 220,000 clones, just over 90% of them singletons. The sample was peripheral blood, taken on day 0 of MenACWY control vaccination. These TCRs come from an adult in good health. The CDR3 runs from the conserved cysteine through the conserved F or W. A D gene is named only where the DNA matches it firmly. Size values are once, few and many counts, or a class for expanded clones, and some rows have none.

j_call clone_size v_call d_call cdr3_nt cdr3_aa
TRBJ2-3 - TRBV28 - TGTGCCAGCAGTCACTCGGGGGGCGTACGCACAGATACGCAGTATTTT CASSHSGGVRTDTQYF
TRBJ1-1 - TRBV21-1 - TGTGCCAGCAGCAACCAAGGGGGCGAAACTGAAGCTTTCTTT CASSNQGGETEAFF
TRBJ2-7 - TRBV11-2 - TGTGCCAGCAGCTTAGGTGGAGGGCACGAGCAGTACTTC CASSLGGGHEQYF
TRBJ2-2 - TRBV4-2 TRBD2 TGTGCCAGCAGCCATGGGAATAGCGGGGGGGCCCGGCGGAGCGGGGAGCTGTTTTTT CASSHGNSGGARRSGELFF
TRBJ1-1 once TRBV6-5 - TGTGCCAGCAGAGCCCCAATCAGGGTTGGGACTGAAGCTTTCTTT CASRAPIRVGTEAFF
TRBJ2-2 - TRBV7-2 - TGTGCCAGCAGCAAACAAAACACCGGGGAGCTGTTTTTT CASSKQNTGELFF
TRBJ2-7 once TRBV27 TRBD1 TGTGCCGCCGGGACAGGGGGAAGCCACGAGCAGTACTTC CAAGTGGSHEQYF
TRBJ1-2 once TRBV30 - TGTGCCTGGAGGGTAAGATTAACTATGGTGGGCTACACCTTC CAWRVRLTMVGYTF
TRBJ2-2 once TRBV7-6 - TGTGCCAGCAGCTTTGGCCAGAACACCGGGGAGCTGTTTTTT CASSFGQNTGELFF
TRBJ1-4 - TRBV7-8 - TGTGCCAGCAGCTTACTTGGGGACCGCCAAAAACTGTTTTTT CASSLLGDRQKLFF
TRBJ1-2 - TRBV19 - TGTGCCAGTAGTATAGCTGGGTTTGTAGCCAGCTATGGCTACACCTTC CASSIAGFVASYGYTF
TRBJ1-2 - TRBV19 - TGTGCCAGTAGTCTAAACAAAGAATATGGCTACACCTTC CASSLNKEYGYTF
TRBJ1-6 - TRBV4-3 - TGCGCCAGCAGCCAAGGCAGCGTCAATTCACCCCTCCACTTT CASSQGSVNSPLHF
TRBJ2-7 - TRBV29-1 TRBD2 TGCAGCGTTTCAGGGTCCGGGCTAGCGGGGGTCAACCCCTACGAGCAGTACTTC CSVSGSGLAGVNPYEQYF
TRBJ2-3 - TRBV29-1 - TGCAGCGTTGAAGGAGGGGCGCGGGATACGCAGTATTTT CSVEGGARDTQYF
TRBJ1-3 - TRBV5-1 TRBD1 TGCGCCAGCAGCCGGGACAGGGGGTCTGGAAACACCATATATTTT CASSRDRGSGNTIYF